What follows are 26 T cell receptor beta chains derived from one specimen sequenced in a study of a mutant IDH1 vaccine in newly diagnosed glioma. Time point reported: week 35, safety follow-up. Topical imiquimod accompanied each vaccine dose, which consisted of 300 ug of mutant IDH1 20-mer peptide. TCRdb's table, derived via immunoSEQ multiplex PCR, lists solely in-frame clones and lacks some. The table lists about 50,000 clones, around four fifths of them singletons. For these TCRs, the target antigens are not known. Here the sequenced sample was PBMCs, taken from a glioma patient whose treatment included an IDH1 peptide vaccine. The receptors come from a woman in her late teens or twenties with glioma.

The rearrangement uses TRBV5-4 and TRBJ2-5; D may correspond to TRBD1 or TRBD2 (5 bases each). The ends were cut back, 4 bases at V and 5 bases at J, with 27 bases in the middle. This CDR3 comprises 18 residues. Germline V lookup: CDR1 SGHNT, CDR2 YYREEE (reference sequence). CDR3 amino acids: CASSTGLVGRGLMETQYF. The CDR3 DNA follows: TGTGCCAGCAGCACGGGGCTAGTGGGTCGAGGTTTAATGGAGACCCAGTACTTC.

This chain uses TRBV11-2 with TRBJ2-7; 8 nucleotides align to TRBD1. V shed 0 bases and J 2 bases; nucleotides not matched to a gene: 3. The CDR3 is 15 residues long. CDR1 and CDR2 (germline): SGHAT, FQNNGV. CDR3 sequence: CASSLDGQGPYEQYF. Here the CDR3 DNA reads TGTGCCAGCAGCTTAGATGGACAGGGCCCCTACGAGCAGTACTTC.

The rearrangement uses TRBV6-5 and TRBJ2-2; perhaps TRBD1 as D (6 bases). Trimming cost V 6 bases and J 4 bases, with 12 bases left between them. The CDR3 runs 14 residues. Per the germline V gene, CDR1 is MNHEY and CDR2 is SVGAGI. The CDR3 sequence: CASSSTGFTGELFF. The CDR3 nucleotides are TGTGCCAGCAGCTCCACAGGGTTCACCGGGGAGCTGTTTTTT.

J is TRBJ1-1 and V is TRBV9; TRBD1 might be the D (5 bases). Germline assignment: CDR1 SGDLS and CDR2 YYNGEE. Trimming cost V 2 bases and J 8 bases, with 10 bases left between them. The CDR3 contains 12 residues. In nucleotides, the CDR3 is TGTGCCAGCAGCGTTACAGGAAGAGAAGCTTTCTTT. It translates to CASSVTGREAFF.

The chain joins TRBV6-5 to TRBJ1-2; D call uncertain. Germline V gene sequence: CDR1 MNHEY, CDR2 SVGAGI. This CDR3 spans 13 amino acids. V was pared by 6 bases and J by 7 bases, with 15 bases between. CDR3 DNA: TGTGCCAGCAGGCCCCCGGCAGTCCTTGGCTACACCTTC. Protein product: CASRPPAVLGYTF.

The rearrangement uses TRBV6-4 and TRBJ2-1; D ambiguous. V lost 0 bases, J lost 9 bases, and 6 bases lay in between. The CDR3 has 12 residues. CDR1 is MRHNA, CDR2 SNTAGT, per germline. This CDR3 reads CASSDSGVEQFF. The DNA of the CDR3 is TGTGCCAGCAGTGACTCTGGCGTTGAGCAGTTCTTC.

The rearrangement joins TRBV9 to TRBJ1-1; D uncertain. CDR1 and CDR2 (germline): SGDLS, YYNGEE. This CDR3 region has 15 residues. V was pared by 4 bases and J by 5 bases, with 18 bases between. CDR3 sequence: CASSSSWGELTEAFF. CDR3 DNA sequence: TGTGCCAGCAGCTCTAGCTGGGGAGAACTGACTGAAGCTTTCTTT. The full variable domain, with the rest looked up from reference TRBV9 and TRBJ1-1, is DSGVTQTPKHLITATGQRVTLRCSPRSGDLSVYWYQQSLDQGLQFLIQYYNGEERAKGNILERFSAQQFPDLHSELNLSSLELGDSALYFCASSSSWGELTEAFFGQGTRLTVV.

This clone was counted once. The V gene is TRBV6-6, the J gene TRBJ2-7; 8 bases align to TRBD1. CDR1 and CDR2 from the germline V gene are MNHNY and SVGAGI (reference sequence). The CDR3 totals 15 residues. V trimming: 4 bases; J trimming: 1 base; junction bases outside the gene matches: 6. The CDR3 protein is CASSSGRDRSYEQYF. The CDR3 DNA reads as TGTGCCAGCAGTTCCGGCCGGGACAGGTCCTACGAGCAGTACTTC.

This chain links TRBV10-3 with TRBJ1-1; D may be TRBD1 (6 bases). Germline V gene data show CDR1 as ENHRY and CDR2 as SYGVKD. The CDR3 is 14 residues long. V lost 3 bases and J lost 6, with 14 bases in between. The CDR3 spells CAISESGQPPEAFF. The CDR3 DNA follows: TGTGCCATCAGTGAATCCGGACAGCCCCCTGAAGCTTTCTTT.

This clone occurred a few times. The chain joins TRBV29-1 to TRBJ1-1, with no clear D. The CDR3 totals 9 residues. V was cut by 6 bases and J by 8 bases, with 7 bases left in between. Per the germline V gene, CDR1 is SQVTM and CDR2 is ANQGSEA. CDR3 sequence: CSVVPEAFF. For the CDR3, the DNA is TGCAGCGTCGTGCCAGAAGCTTTCTTT.

The chain uses TRBV6-5 and TRBJ2-1; 11 bases align to TRBD2. The junction had 3 bases not matched to a gene; V was cut back by 0 bases and J by 8 bases. The CDR3 contains 15 residues. Germline values: CDR1 MNHEY, CDR2 SVGAGI. CDR3 DNA: TGTGCCAGCAGTTACTCACTAGCGGGGGTCGATGAGCAGTTCTTC. Its translation is CASSYSLAGVDEQFF.

This clone was detected only once. This rearrangement joins TRBV7-9 to TRBJ2-5; D is tentatively TRBD1 or TRBD2 (6 bases each). CDR3 length: 14 residues. V was clipped by 6 bases and J by 5 bases, with 16 bases between them. Germline CDR1 reads SEHNR; CDR2 reads FQNEAQ (reference sequence). CDR3 in DNA: TGTGCCAGCAGTTCCACAGGGACTGGCGAGACCCAGTACTTC. Amino acids: CASSSTGTGETQYF.

V is TRBV4-2 and J is TRBJ1-4; D unclear. Germline V gene lookup returns CDR1 LGHNA and CDR2 YNFKEQ. The CDR3 spans 16 residues. Trimming left V 0 bases short and J 4 bases short, with 12 bases between. The CDR3 region is CASSQESQRLNEKLFF. The CDR3 DNA sequence: TGTGCCAGCAGCCAAGAGTCGCAGAGACTTAATGAAAAACTGTTTTTT.

This chain connects TRBV4-1 to TRBJ2-7, with 10 bases that match TRBD2. Looked up from germline, CDR1 is MGHRA and CDR2 is YSYEKL. The CDR3 contains 15 residues. Trimming at V came to 2 bases and at J to 6 bases, leaving 7 bases not matched to a gene. CDR3 region: CASSQTLAGVAEQYF. In DNA form, the CDR3 reads TGCGCCAGCAGCCAAACCCTAGCGGGGGTAGCCGAGCAGTACTTC.

This clone appeared a single time. V usage is TRBV5-1 and J usage is TRBJ1-2; 9 nucleotides line up with TRBD1. CDR1 and CDR2 (germline): SGHRS, YFSETQ. CDR3 length equals 15 residues. V trimming: 5 bases; J trimming: 2 bases; junction bases outside the gene matches: 7. CDR3 DNA: TGCGCCAGCAGGGCAGGACAGGGGAACAACTATGGCTACACCTTC. This gives the protein CASRAGQGNNYGYTF.

Here the CDR3 reads CASRETSGSGEQYF. CDR3 DNA: TGTGCCAGTAGAGAGACTAGCGGGAGTGGCGAGCAGTACTTC. The rearrangement uses TRBV19 and TRBJ2-7, with TRBD2 identical over 12 bases. CDR3 length: 14 amino acids. Trimming cost V 6 bases and J 6 bases; bases outside gene matches: 6. Germline V gives CDR1 LNHDA, CDR2 SQIVND (reference sequence).

This clone has a handful of counts. This chain links TRBV11-2 with TRBJ1-3; no clear D. The CDR3 runs to 15 residues. Between the trimmed V and J ends, which lost 5 bases and 0 bases, there was a span of 11 bases. Germline lookup yields CDR1 SGHAT and CDR2 FQNNGV. This chain's CDR3 is CASSARAYSGNTIYF. The CDR3 DNA sequence: TGTGCCAGCAGCGCACGGGCCTACTCTGGAAACACCATATATTTT. The complete variable domain, with remaining parts taken from reference TRBV11-2 and TRBJ1-3, reads EAGVAQSPRYKIIEKRQSVAFWCNPISGHATLYWYQQILGQGPKLLIQFQNNGVVDDSQLPKDRFSAERLKGVDSTLKIQPAKLEDSAVYLCASSARAYSGNTIYFGEGSWLTVV.

This chain connects TRBV6-6 to TRBJ1-1; D not certain. The CDR3 contains 13 residues. Per germline, CDR1 MNHNY and CDR2 SVGAGI (reference sequence). CDR3 in DNA: TGTGAATCACGGATCCCCATGAACACTGAAGCTTTCTTT. Residues: CESRIPMNTEAFF.

The chain is built from TRBV28 and TRBJ1-2, with D unresolved. CDR1 is MDHEN and CDR2 is SYDVKM in the germline V gene. The CDR3 runs 13 residues. Between the trimmed V and J ends, which lost 7 bases and 1 base, there was a span of 10 bases. DNA of the CDR3: TGTGCCAGCAATCCCGGACGTAACTATGGCTACACCTTC. Translated: CASNPGRNYGYTF.

The J gene is TRBJ2-5, the V gene TRBV5-5, with 7 bases identical to TRBD2. The CDR3 length is 14 residues. Germline lookup yields CDR1 SGHKS and CDR2 YYEKEE (reference sequence). The trim removed 4 bases at V and 2 bases at J, leaving 5 bases unmatched. The CDR3 sequence: CASSRGGQQETQYF. The CDR3 nucleotides are TGTGCCAGCAGCCGGGGAGGGCAGCAAGAGACCCAGTACTTC. Filled out from reference TRBV5-5 and TRBJ2-5, the complete variable domain reads DAGVTQSPTHLIKTRGQQVTLRCSPISGHKSVSWYQQVLGQGPQFIFQYYEKEERGRGNFPDRFSARQFPNYSSELNVNALLLGDSALYLCASSRGGQQETQYFGPGTRLLVL.

This clone was observed once. This chain links TRBV6-1 with TRBJ2-7; TRBD2 agrees at 9 bases. The CDR3 has 14 residues. V lost 7 bases, J lost 0 bases, and 4 bases stayed unmatched. Germline V gene sequence: CDR1 MNHNS, CDR2 SASEGT. Written as DNA, the CDR3 is TGTGCCAGCACGATAGCGGGGGCCTCCTACGAGCAGTACTTC. The encoded protein is CASTIAGASYEQYF.

The rearrangement joins TRBV5-4 to TRBJ1-5, with no clear D. V was pared by 2 bases and J by 0 bases, with 9 bases between. Germline CDR1 and CDR2: SGHNT and YYREEE (reference sequence). This CDR3 comprises 15 residues. The CDR3 DNA is TGTGCCAGCAGCTTTGACGGTAATAGCAATCAGCCCCAGCATTTT. Amino acid sequence: CASSFDGNSNQPQHF. The entire variable domain, with the rest obtained from reference TRBV5-4 and TRBJ1-5, is as follows: ETGVTQSPTHLIKTRGQQVTLRCSSQSGHNTVSWYQQALGQGPQFIFQYYREEENGRGNFPPRFSGLQFPNYSSELNVNALELDDSALYLCASSFDGNSNQPQHFGDGTRLSIL.

The chain employs TRBV5-4 and TRBJ2-3; 7 bases agree with TRBD1. CDR3 size: 16 residues. The ends lost 1 base at V and 0 bases at J; junction bases unmatched: 5. The germline V gene has CDR1 SGHNT and CDR2 YYREEE (reference sequence). The CDR3 region is CASSLRGGYSTDTQYF. The CDR3 region has the DNA TGTGCCAGCAGCTTGCGAGGGGGCTATAGCACAGATACGCAGTATTTT. Full variable domain (rest looked up from reference TRBV5-4 and TRBJ2-3): ETGVTQSPTHLIKTRGQQVTLRCSSQSGHNTVSWYQQALGQGPQFIFQYYREEENGRGNFPPRFSGLQFPNYSSELNVNALELDDSALYLCASSLRGGYSTDTQYFGPGTRLTVL.

The rearrangement links TRBV11-3 to TRBJ2-2, with D possibly called TRBD1 or TRBD2 (5 bases each). The CDR3 has 16 amino acids. The germline gives CDR1 SGHNT, CDR2 YENEEA. The V end was cut by 7 bases, the J end by 7 bases, with 22 bases between. The CDR3 coding sequence is TGTGCCAGCACCCCCGGAAGGGGAGTCGAGGACGGGGAGCTGTTTTTT. Amino acids: CASTPGRGVEDGELFF. Combining the CDR3 with reference TRBV11-3 and TRBJ2-2 gives the whole variable domain EAGVVQSPRYKIIEKKQPVAFWCNPISGHNTLYWYLQNLGQGPELLIRYENEEAVDDSQLPKDRFSAERLKGVDSTLKIQPAELGDSAVYLCASTPGRGVEDGELFFGEGSRLTVL.

CDR3 bases: TGTGCCAGCAGTTACTCCGACAGTCCCCGGAACTATGGCTACACCTTC. It yields the protein CASSYSDSPRNYGYTF. The rearrangement joins TRBV6-5 to TRBJ1-2; D is perhaps TRBD1 (5 bases). CDR1 is MNHEY, CDR2 SVGAGI, per germline. The CDR3 runs to 16 residues. V lost 0 bases, J lost 2 bases, and 13 bases lay in between.

CDR3 sequence: CSVAVGTTGELFF. CDR3 sequence (DNA): TGCAGCGTCGCCGTGGGGACCACCGGGGAGCTGTTTTTT. This chain joins TRBV29-1 and TRBJ2-2; D assignment may be TRBD1 or TRBD2 (5 bases each). Trimming took 6 bases from V and 4 from J, leaving 12 bases between them. This CDR3 region has 13 residues. Germline V gene data show CDR1 as SQVTM and CDR2 as ANQGSEA.